This T cell receptor beta chain originates from a study of shared clonotypes between healthy human individuals. This table comes from immunoSEQ multiplex PCR, and its TCRdb copy is limited to in-frame clones, with some not included. Among over a million clones listed, roughly 74% were seen once. Germline V gene lookup returns CDR1 SNHLY and CDR2 FYNNEI. J lost 5 bases, V lost 2 bases, and 4 bases had no gene match. CDR3 length: 15 residues. The chain has TRBV2 and TRBJ2-5, with 11 positions matching TRBD1. The sequenced sample consisted of memory CD4+ T cells from PBMCs. The subset is: CD45RA-negative fraction. The origin of this receptor is a man younger than 35 in good health. Some clones in this sample may be carry-over from other donors' samples. The CDR3 protein is CASSERTGGGETQYF. CDR3 coding DNA: TGTGCCAGCAGTGAAAGGACAGGGGGCGGGGAGACCCAGTACTTC.